This TCR beta chain originates from a study of human T cells and chemical hapten exposure. About the study: Across samples, TCR yields varied, mostly owing to small differences in pooled library volumes. Overall study findings and caveats: Compared with pre-sensitization or healthy control sets, expanded TCRs clustered more. A positive correlation with patch test score was shown by PT1 expanded TCR counts.

Described time point: pre-sensitization, week 0. Treatment specified: therapeutic diphenylcyclopropenone sensitization with weekly scalp DPC. Samples of blood were obtained prior to the application of each patch test. TCRdb re-derived calls from the RACE reads in MiXCR, one entry per CDR3 protein. The sample records some 400,000 distinct CDR3 sequences, roughly 5% being singletons. Details on this clonotype: Its antigen is not known.

CDR3 size: 15 residues. Germline values: CDR1 SNHLY, CDR2 FYNNEI. V was trimmed by 1 base and J by 5 bases, leaving 11 bases between them. The chain has TRBV2 and TRBJ1-4; D is possibly TRBD1 (6 bases). The material sequenced was whole blood, taken in connection with sensitization to the hapten diphenylcyclopropenone (DPC). The clonotype comes from a woman between 50 and 59 years old with alopecia areata. Some clones in this sample may be carry-over from other donors' samples. The CDR3 nucleotides are TGTGCCAGCAGTGAAGGAAAGGGGGTGAATGAAAAACTGTTTTTT. Residues: CASSEGKGVNEKLFF.